These 3 T cell receptor beta chains were sequenced from one sample in a study of tissue T cells after allogeneic stem cell transplantation. The table came from immunoSEQ multiplex PCR; TCRdb's copy has only in-frame clones and leaves some out. The data show roughly 7,700 clones, roughly 34% seen once. As to time point: mouse harvest day 14 after allogeneic transplant. Each mouse received 10^7 T-cell-depleted marrow cells plus 10^6 splenic CD5+ T cells by tail vein. Sequencing was carried out using skin. The receptors derive from a female BALB/c mouse given C57BL/6 T cells with graft-versus-host disease after an allogeneic hematopoietic cell transplant.

A remark on this clone: Gene names denote mouse genes. The read comes to an end 1 residue before the CDR3 does, leaving the germline J gene to fill in the end. The same CDR3 can be traced to other DNA sequences in this sample. The chain has TRBV26 and TRBJ1-2, with D unresolved. CDR1 is KGHPV and CDR2 is FQNQEV in the germline V gene (reference sequence). V was clipped by 3 bases and J by 2 bases, with 7 bases between them. The CDR3 has 13 residues. This CDR3 reads CASSLWQNSDYTF. CDR3 DNA (partial): TGTGCCAGCAGTCTATGGCAGAACTCCGACTACACC.

Judged by abundance, this clone is medium-sized. Any gene name here is a mouse gene name. The read falls 1 residue short of the CDR3 end, and the missing part is taken from the germline J gene. This chain connects TRBV13-1 to TRBJ1-1, with 12 bases matching TRBD1. Losses at the gene ends were 3 bases for V and 8 bases for J; bases not matched to a gene: 2. In germline, CDR1 is NSHNY, CDR2 SYGAGN. The CDR3 length is 13 residues. The DNA read from the CDR3 is TGTGCCAGCAGTGGGGACAGGGGGCGCGAAGTCTTC. Translating it yields CASSGDRGREVF. Given in full, the CDR3 is CASSGDRGREVFF.

About this clone itself: Here the gene names and germline are mouse. The read ends 1 residue shy of where the CDR3 ends; the end is completed using the germline J gene. This chain joins TRBV20 and TRBJ1-3, with TRBD1 identical over 8 bases. Germline V gives CDR1 GFQATS, CDR2 STVNSAI. V dropped 2 bases and J dropped 0; count of bases not matched to a gene: 3. The CDR3 has 15 amino acids. The CDR3 sequence is CGARQGAFSGNTLYF. The CDR3 DNA, read in part, is TGTGGTGCTAGGCAGGGGGCTTTTTCTGGAAATACGCTCTAT.